Below are 32 T cell receptor beta chains sequenced from a single sample in a study of blood T cell repertoires in COVID-19. The assay was immunoSEQ multiplex PCR, and TCRdb's table has in-frame clones only and misses some. In the table there are 250,000 or so clones, 85% to 90% of which are singletons. Material: peripheral blood. All receptors derive from a woman in her seventies with active or convalescent COVID-19.

The chain couples TRBV20-1 to TRBJ1-2; possibly TRBD1 for D (5 bases). V shed 3 bases and J shed 7 bases, with 15 bases lying between them. CDR1 and CDR2 from the germline V gene are DFQATT and SNEGSKA (reference sequence). The CDR3 runs 13 residues. In DNA, the CDR3 is TGCAGTGCTAGTCTAAGTAGGGGAGGTGGCTACACCTTC. Translation: CSASLSRGGGYTF.

The chain links TRBV6-5 to TRBJ2-1; 15 bases align to TRBD2. This CDR3 contains 16 residues. V trimming: 2 bases; J trimming: 7 bases; junction bases outside the gene matches: 3. Germline CDR1 and CDR2: MNHEY and SVGAGI. The CDR3 sequence: CASSYRGTSGGNEQFF. CDR3 coding DNA: TGTGCCAGCAGTTACCGAGGGACTAGCGGGGGGAATGAGCAGTTCTTC.

The CDR3 nucleotides are TGCGCCAGCAGCCGCACGACAGGGTCCGATAATTCACCCCTCCACTTT. Translated: CASSRTTGSDNSPLHF. The chain recombines TRBV4-1 with TRBJ1-6; TRBD1 matches 7 bases. The germline V gene has CDR1 MGHRA and CDR2 YSYEKL. This CDR3 is 16 amino acids long. V lost 4 bases to trimming and J lost 5 bases; unmatched junction nucleotides: 8.

The chain joins TRBV2 to TRBJ1-5; tentatively, D is TRBD1 (5 bases). Germline V gene data show CDR1 as SNHLY and CDR2 as FYNNEI. This CDR3 has 15 residues. Deletions cut 4 bases from V and 0 bases from J, with 10 bases between. CDR3 sequence: CASSGGGYSNQPQHF. The DNA for the CDR3 is TGTGCCAGCAGTGGGGGGGGATATAGCAATCAGCCCCAGCATTTT.

The chain links TRBV19 to TRBJ1-3; D perhaps matches TRBD1 (6 bases). This CDR3 has 15 amino acids. V was trimmed by 5 bases and J by 3 bases, leaving 14 bases between them. Germline-derived CDR1 and CDR2 are LNHDA and SQIVND (reference sequence). The CDR3 spells CASSWGPLNGNTIYF. Here the CDR3 DNA reads TGTGCCAGTAGTTGGGGGCCTCTTAATGGAAACACCATATATTTT.

The CDR3 bases are TGCAGCGTTGACGAGACAGGGGACACTGAAGCTTTCTTT. Protein sequence: CSVDETGDTEAFF. This chain uses TRBV29-1 with TRBJ1-1; 8 bases fit TRBD1. The CDR3 covers 13 residues. Looked up from germline, CDR1 is SQVTM and CDR2 is ANQGSEA. The ends lost 3 bases at V and 3 bases at J; junction bases unmatched: 3.

The chain carries TRBV18 and TRBJ2-1; TRBD1 might be the D (5 bases). There are 14 residues in the CDR3. Trimming pared 6 bases from V and 3 bases from J, leaving 12 bases between. The germline gives CDR1 KGHSH, CDR2 LQKENI. The CDR3 DNA is TGTGCCAGCTCCACAGGCAATATCTACAATGAGCAGTTCTTC. This gives the protein CASSTGNIYNEQFF.

This chain connects TRBV18 to TRBJ2-2; TRBD1 aligns across 10 bases. With 1 base clipped from V and 3 bases from J, the junction kept 8 bases outside the gene matches. The CDR3 loop spans 18 amino acids. The germline V gene encodes CDR1 KGHSH and CDR2 LQKENI. CDR3: CASSPRLGQGSDTGELFF. CDR3 DNA: TGTGCCAGCTCACCACGCCTGGGACAGGGGAGTGACACCGGGGAGCTGTTTTTT.

There are a few counts of this clone. CDR3 DNA sequence: TGTGCCAGCAGCTTGAGGGGTTCGGGACAGGCCGACGGATATGGCTACACCTTC. Amino acid sequence: CASSLRGSGQADGYGYTF. This chain links TRBV7-9 with TRBJ1-2; 8 nucleotides match TRBD1. Trimming at V came to 3 bases and at J to 5 bases, leaving 17 bases not matched to a gene. The CDR3 has 18 amino acids. Germline V gene sequence: CDR1 SEHNR, CDR2 FQNEAQ (reference sequence).

The chain uses TRBV7-2 and TRBJ1-4; TRBD1 agrees at 8 bases. The CDR3 spans 13 residues. The germline CDR1 and CDR2 sequences are SGHTA and FQGNSA. Trimming at V came to 2 bases and at J to 8 bases, leaving 1 base not matched to a gene. The CDR3 DNA follows: TGTGCCAGCAGCTTAACAGGGGGAGAAAAACTGTTTTTT. This encodes CASSLTGGEKLFF.

The rearrangement uses TRBV14 and TRBJ2-1, with D possibly being TRBD2 (7 bases). The CDR3 loop spans 17 amino acids. The germline V and J ends were trimmed by 2 bases and 0 bases, with 14 bases remaining between them. Looked up from germline, CDR1 is SGHDN and CDR2 is FVKESK. The CDR3 DNA sequence: TGTGCCAGCAGCCAACTAGGGGGGAGGGGCTCCTACAATGAGCAGTTCTTC. Residues: CASSQLGGRGSYNEQFF.

CDR3 amino acids: CASSLGASSYNEQFF. The CDR3 nucleotides are TGCGCCAGCAGCTTAGGGGCCAGCTCCTACAATGAGCAGTTCTTC. The genes are TRBV5-1 and TRBJ2-1; possible D gene TRBD1, 5 bases. Trimming took 2 bases from V and 0 from J, leaving 9 bases between them. This CDR3 region has 15 residues. Looked up from germline, CDR1 is SGHRS and CDR2 is YFSETQ.

The J gene is TRBJ2-1, the V gene TRBV19; D is possibly TRBD2 (5 bases). Deletions cut 4 bases from V and 10 bases from J, with 14 bases between. This CDR3 is built from 13 residues. The germline CDR1 and CDR2 sequences are LNHDA and SQIVND (reference sequence). The CDR3 DNA sequence: TGTGCCAGTAGTACAACTAGTTGGGAAGAGCAGTTCTTC. Protein sequence: CASSTTSWEEQFF.

V is TRBV6-2 or TRBV6-3 and J is TRBJ1-2; D not resolved. Trimming shortened V by 0 bases and J by 4 bases, and 15 bases separated the two germline ends. Germline values: CDR1 MNHEY, CDR2 SVGEGT. The length of the CDR3 is 16 residues. Here the CDR3 reads CASSYSRSSFSYGYTF. The CDR3 bases are TGTGCCAGCAGTTACTCGAGAAGTTCTTTTTCCTATGGCTACACCTTC.

The V gene is TRBV19, the J gene TRBJ2-1; 7 bases are shared with TRBD2. The CDR3 length is 15 residues. Germline V gives CDR1 LNHDA, CDR2 SQIVND (reference sequence). The trim removed 0 bases at V and 12 bases at J, leaving 11 bases unmatched. The CDR3 DNA is TGTGCCAGTAGTATAGAAGGCAGGAGAACGGGGGGGCAGTTCTTC. It specifies CASSIEGRRTGGQFF.

This chain connects TRBV7-8 to TRBJ2-7; perhaps TRBD1 as D (5 bases). The CDR3 length is 16 residues. V was trimmed by 5 bases and J by 2 bases, leaving 19 bases between them. From germline, CDR1 is SGHVS and CDR2 FQNEAQ. CDR3 protein: CASSPDGQASTYEQYF. Here the CDR3 DNA reads TGTGCCAGCAGCCCTGATGGACAAGCTAGTACCTACGAGCAGTACTTC.

The chain links TRBV7-2 to TRBJ1-2; tentative D call: TRBD1 (5 bases). Trimming left V 3 bases short and J 6 bases short, with 8 bases between. The CDR3 runs 12 residues. Germline CDR1 and CDR2: SGHTA and FQGNSA. The CDR3 spells CASSFQGDGYTF. In nucleotides, the CDR3 is TGTGCCAGCAGCTTCCAGGGTGATGGCTACACCTTC.

The chain joins TRBV27 to TRBJ1-6; D is unclear. V was clipped by 5 bases and J by 8 bases, with 13 bases between them. Germline V lookup: CDR1 MNHEY, CDR2 SMNVEV (reference sequence). CDR3 length: 14 amino acids. The DNA of the CDR3 is TGTGCCAGCAGTAGGTTTCCTGGGCATTCACCCCTCCACTTT. As protein: CASSRFPGHSPLHF.

This chain connects TRBV24-1 to TRBJ1-2; 9 positions match TRBD1. In germline, CDR1 is KGHDR, CDR2 SFDVKD. V lost 4 bases, J lost 9 bases, and 8 bases stayed unmatched. The length of the CDR3 is 14 residues. Here the CDR3 DNA reads TGTGCCACCAGTGACTCCGGGACAGGGATGCGCTACACCTTC. Translating it yields CATSDSGTGMRYTF.

The J gene is TRBJ2-3, the V gene TRBV6-2 or TRBV6-3, with a tentative D call TRBD2 (6 bases). The CDR3 totals 16 residues. Germline V gene data show CDR1 as MNHEY and CDR2 as SVGEGT. The V gene lost 0 bases and the J gene lost 1 base, with 11 bases spanning the gap. The CDR3 reads CASSYSAGTRTDTQYF. The CDR3, as DNA: TGTGCCAGCAGTTACTCTGCGGGGACCCGCACAGATACGCAGTATTTT.

The gene calls are TRBV6-4 and TRBJ1-1, with TRBD1 as a possible D gene (5 bases). V dropped 4 bases and J dropped 4 bases, with 13 bases sitting between them. CDR1 MRHNA and CDR2 SNTAGT come from the germline V gene. The CDR3 contains 14 residues. CDR3 sequence: CASSAQGAGTEAFF. The CDR3 nucleotides are TGTGCCAGCAGTGCTCAAGGGGCCGGCACTGAAGCTTTCTTT.

The rearrangement links TRBV5-1 to TRBJ1-2, with D perhaps TRBD1 (5 bases). Trimming took 1 base from V and 3 from J, leaving 13 bases between them. CDR1 is SGHRS, CDR2 YFSETQ, per germline. This CDR3 contains 15 residues. CDR3 DNA sequence: TGCGCCAGCAGCTTGCAACAGGCGCAGGACTATGGCTACACCTTC. It encodes CASSLQQAQDYGYTF.

A note on this clone: Because the CDR3's place on the DNA is in doubt, the DNA is left out and the CDR3 is given as listed by TCRdb. CDR3 in amino acids: CASSWGQGAFF. The rearrangement joins TRBV7-9 to TRBJ1-1; the D segment call TRBD1 is taken from the table without a DNA check. The CDR3 contains 11 residues when both ends are counted. Germline V lookup: CDR1 SEHNR, CDR2 FQNEAQ (reference sequence).

This clone was counted once. This chain uses TRBV5-1 with TRBJ2-1; D is perhaps TRBD2 (6 bases). The CDR3 totals 14 residues. CDR1 and CDR2 (germline): SGHRS, YFSETQ. Deletions cut 4 bases from V and 6 bases from J, with 14 bases between. CDR3 sequence reads: CASSGGVSVNEQFF. The CDR3, as DNA: TGCGCCAGCAGCGGCGGGGTATCAGTCAATGAGCAGTTCTTC.

The chain carries TRBV2 and TRBJ1-6; the D gene is possibly TRBD1 (5 bases). The CDR3 totals 17 residues. Germline V gene sequence: CDR1 SNHLY, CDR2 FYNNEI. V lost 3 bases, J lost 0 bases, and 12 bases lay in between. The CDR3 here is CASSDQGPSSYNSPLHF. The CDR3 DNA reads as TGTGCCAGCAGTGACCAGGGCCCGAGCTCCTATAATTCACCCCTCCACTTT.

Remarks on this clone: This specimen includes other DNA sequences encoding the same CDR3. J is TRBJ2-7 and V is TRBV24-1; a weak D match, TRBD2 (5 bases). CDR1 is KGHDR and CDR2 is SFDVKD in the germline V gene. V lost 0 bases and J lost 4, with 6 bases in between. CDR3 length equals 13 residues. CDR3 protein: CATSDLRGYEQYF. The CDR3 DNA sequence: TGTGCCACCAGTGATTTGCGGGGATACGAGCAGTACTTC.

The chain couples TRBV6-2 or TRBV6-3 to TRBJ2-7; the match to TRBD1 covers 7 bases. V was clipped by 5 bases and J by 6 bases; unmatched bases: 7. Germline V gene sequence: CDR1 MNHEY, CDR2 SVGEGT. CDR3 length equals 13 residues. The CDR3 is CASSPTRGSEQYF. In DNA form, the CDR3 reads TGTGCCAGCAGTCCCACCAGGGGGAGCGAGCAGTACTTC.

This clone was recorded once. The V gene is TRBV5-4, the J gene TRBJ2-4; the D is unclear. V was clipped by 2 bases and J by 0 bases, with 6 bases between them. The length of the CDR3 is 14 residues. Germline V gene sequence: CDR1 SGHNT, CDR2 YYREEE (reference sequence). The CDR3 loop reads CASSFSLAKNIQYF. Here the CDR3 DNA reads TGTGCCAGCAGCTTCTCTCTAGCCAAAAACATTCAGTACTTC. Complete variable domain (other parts from reference TRBV5-4 and TRBJ2-4): ETGVTQSPTHLIKTRGQQVTLRCSSQSGHNTVSWYQQALGQGPQFIFQYYREEENGRGNFPPRFSGLQFPNYSSELNVNALELDDSALYLCASSFSLAKNIQYFGAGTRLSVL.

J is TRBJ1-5 and V is TRBV18; 9 bases align to TRBD1. The CDR3 has 14 amino acids. V dropped 5 bases and J dropped 4; count of bases not matched to a gene: 3. Germline CDR1 is KGHSH and CDR2 is LQKENI. The CDR3 sequence is CASSTGQGNQPQHF. The DNA for the CDR3 is TGTGCCAGCTCAACGGGACAGGGTAATCAGCCCCAGCATTTT.

The rearrangement joins TRBV11-3 to TRBJ2-3; 9 bases match TRBD1. The CDR3 sequence is 14 residues long. After removal of 5 bases from V and 4 bases from J, the junction contained 4 bases not matched to a gene. Germline loops: CDR1 SGHNT, CDR2 YENEEA. In DNA form, the CDR3 reads TGTGCCAGCAGCGACAGGGGGTCGGCAGATACGCAGTATTTT. Residues: CASSDRGSADTQYF.

This clone was seen only a few times. This chain links TRBV10-3 with TRBJ1-1; 9 nucleotides align to TRBD1. CDR3 size: 16 residues. Unmatched junction bases numbered 9, after V lost 3 bases and J lost 4 bases. CDR1 and CDR2 (germline): ENHRY, SYGVKD. CDR3 sequence: CAISDPPTGGSTEAFF. The CDR3 coding sequence is TGTGCCATCAGTGACCCCCCGACAGGGGGAAGCACTGAAGCTTTCTTT.

Points on this clone: Other DNA sequences in the sample encode the same CDR3. The chain is built from TRBV27 and TRBJ1-2; possibly TRBD1 for D (5 bases). The V end lost 0 bases, the J end lost 4 bases, and 9 bases lay between the germline ends. This CDR3 comprises 14 residues. Germline V gives CDR1 MNHEY, CDR2 SMNVEV (reference sequence). The CDR3 is CASSLSGQGYGYTF. In DNA form, the CDR3 reads TGTGCCAGCAGTTTATCGGGGCAGGGCTATGGCTACACCTTC.